The next 23 T cell receptor beta chains were all read from a single sample in a study of blood T cell repertoires in COVID-19. The table came from immunoSEQ multiplex PCR; TCRdb's copy has only in-frame clones and leaves some out. In the table there are roughly 210,000 clones, around 84% of which are singletons. The sequencing sample was made of peripheral blood. Receptors were obtained from a woman aged 80 or over with COVID-19, enrolled during active disease.

The chain employs TRBV7-9 and TRBJ1-1; TRBD1 agrees at 9 bases. With 10 bases clipped from V and 4 bases from J, the junction kept 13 bases outside the gene matches. This CDR3 has 15 residues. From germline, CDR1 is SEHNR and CDR2 FQNEAQ (reference sequence). CDR3 sequence: CATTPPTGGSTEAFF. CDR3 coding DNA: TGTGCCACCACACCCCCGACAGGGGGAAGCACTGAAGCTTTCTTT.

The CDR3 region is CASSLPSLYNEQFF. CDR3 DNA sequence: TGTGCCAGCAGCTTACCTAGCCTTTACAATGAGCAGTTCTTC. This rearrangement joins TRBV7-2 to TRBJ2-1, with TRBD2 as a possible D gene (5 bases). The CDR3 totals 14 residues. Germline V gene lookup returns CDR1 SGHTA and CDR2 FQGNSA. V dropped 2 bases and J dropped 4 bases, with 9 bases sitting between them.

This rearrangement joins TRBV2 to TRBJ1-2; 10 bases fit TRBD1. V gave up 3 bases and J gave up 3 bases; unmatched junction bases: 1. Germline V gives CDR1 SNHLY, CDR2 FYNNEI. The CDR3 contains 14 residues. DNA of the CDR3: TGTGCCAGCAGTGAGGGACAGGGGTACTATGGCTACACCTTC. Translating gives CASSEGQGYYGYTF.

The chain is built from TRBV11-2 and TRBJ2-7; D may be TRBD1 (6 bases). CDR3 length: 15 amino acids. V shed 3 bases and J shed 5 bases, with 17 bases lying between them. Looked up from germline, CDR1 is SGHAT and CDR2 is FQNNGV. CDR3 nucleotide sequence: TGTGCCAGCAGCTTTGGAACAGGGTTTATCGACGAGCAGTACTTC. Amino acid sequence: CASSFGTGFIDEQYF.

With respect to this clone: In the same sample, other DNA sequences code for this CDR3. This chain uses TRBV7-2 with TRBJ2-5; possibly TRBD1 for D (5 bases). Germline assignment: CDR1 SGHTA and CDR2 FQGNSA. Deletions cut 8 bases from V and 4 bases from J, with 8 bases between. This CDR3 has 11 amino acids. CDR3 in DNA: TGTGCCAGCCGCCAGGGAGAGACCCAGTACTTC. Its protein is CASRQGETQYF.

The chain has TRBV6-5 and TRBJ1-4, with 9 bases aligning to TRBD1. This CDR3 contains 14 residues. Germline lookup yields CDR1 MNHEY and CDR2 SVGAGI. V shed 6 bases and J 7 bases; nucleotides not matched to a gene: 6. In nucleotides, the CDR3 is TGTGCCAGCAGAAGGACAGGGGTTAGTGAAAAACTGTTTTTT. This gives the protein CASRRTGVSEKLFF.

The V and J genes are TRBV18 and TRBJ2-7; maybe TRBD2 (8 bases). In germline, CDR1 is KGHSH, CDR2 LQKENI. Trimming shortened V by 2 bases and J by 4 bases, and 21 bases separated the two germline ends. The CDR3 covers 17 residues. The CDR3 loop is CASSPVAGGQTRYEQYF. CDR3 nucleotides: TGTGCCAGCTCACCAGTGGCGGGGGGACAGACCCGATACGAGCAGTACTTC. Combining the CDR3 with reference TRBV18 and TRBJ2-7 gives the whole variable domain NAGVMQNPRHLVRRRGQEARLRCSPMKGHSHVYWYRQLPEEGLKFMVYLQKENIIDESGMPKERFSAEFPKEGPSILRIQQVVRGDSAAYFCASSPVAGGQTRYEQYFGPGTRLTVT.

The chain joins TRBV19 to TRBJ2-3; a possible D gene is TRBD2 (5 bases). V gave up 3 bases and J gave up 0 bases, with 13 bases separating them. Germline assignment: CDR1 LNHDA and CDR2 SQIVND (reference sequence). There are 16 residues in the CDR3. The CDR3 region is CASSIRRLRSTDTQYF. The DNA of the CDR3 is TGTGCCAGTAGTATTCGGAGGCTCCGTAGCACAGATACGCAGTATTTT.

This sequence joins TRBV5-1 and TRBJ2-1; 10 bases are shared with TRBD2. Germline CDR1 reads SGHRS; CDR2 reads YFSETQ. The junction had 3 bases not matched to a gene; V was cut back by 0 bases and J by 3 bases. This CDR3 contains 16 residues. The chain's CDR3 is CASSLGSSGGYNEQFF. CDR3 DNA: TGCGCCAGCAGCTTGGGGTCTAGCGGGGGCTACAATGAGCAGTTCTTC. Full variable domain (remainder filled in from reference TRBV5-1 and TRBJ2-1): KAGVTQTPRYLIKTRGQQVTLSCSPISGHRSVSWYQQTPGQGLQFLFEYFSETQRNKGNFPGRFSGRQFSNSRSEMNVSTLELGDSALYLCASSLGSSGGYNEQFFGPGTRLTVL.

The chain combines TRBV6-5 with TRBJ1-2, with 10 bases identical to TRBD1. Germline-derived CDR1 and CDR2 are MNHEY and SVGAGI. This CDR3 has 15 amino acids. Trimming took 7 bases from V and 8 from J; bases not matched to a gene: 13. The CDR3 DNA reads as TGTGCCAGCACTGTTATGGGGGGACAGGGGAGCGGCTACACCTTC. Its protein product is CASTVMGGQGSGYTF.

DNA of the CDR3: TGCAGCGTTGCCTTTACCGGGACAGGGGGCTCCTACGAGCAGTACTTC. Its translation: CSVAFTGTGGSYEQYF. The rearrangement links TRBV29-1 to TRBJ2-7; 11 bases line up with TRBD1. The CDR3 is 16 amino acids. Germline trimming cut 4 bases from V and 0 bases from J; bases unmatched to any gene: 8. CDR1 is SQVTM and CDR2 is ANQGSEA in the germline V gene.

This chain uses TRBV18 with TRBJ1-2; 7 bases match TRBD1. This CDR3 has 14 residues. CDR1 and CDR2 from the germline V gene are KGHSH and LQKENI. The V gene end was trimmed by 2 bases and the J gene end by 5 bases; junction bases not matched to a gene: 5. CDR3 region: CASSPVQGEYGYTF. In DNA, the CDR3 is TGTGCCAGCTCACCAGTTCAGGGGGAATATGGCTACACCTTC.

This clone was counted only a few times. The chain employs TRBV6-1 and TRBJ1-1; 10 bases align to TRBD1. Germline loops: CDR1 MNHNS, CDR2 SASEGT. The CDR3 has 15 residues. V gave up 3 bases and J gave up 3 bases; unmatched junction bases: 4. The CDR3 DNA follows: TGTGCCAGCAGTGATGGGACAGGGGCCCACACTGAAGCTTTCTTT. Translation gives CASSDGTGAHTEAFF.

This clone was seen more than once but under ten times. V usage is TRBV6-1 and J usage is TRBJ2-7; 7 bases are a match to TRBD2. CDR1 MNHNS and CDR2 SASEGT come from the germline V gene. This CDR3 contains 14 residues. V trimming: 1 base; J trimming: 3 bases; junction bases outside the gene matches: 3. Here the CDR3 reads CASSEGLAVYEQYV. In DNA, the CDR3 is TGTGCCAGCAGTGAAGGCCTAGCGGTCTACGAGCAGTACGTC.

The V call is TRBV7-2, the J call TRBJ1-1; D call uncertain. Between the trimmed V and J ends, which lost 1 base and 5 bases, there was a span of 11 bases. There are 14 residues in the CDR3. Germline CDR1 and CDR2: SGHTA and FQGNSA. The CDR3 sequence: CASSLGASRTEAFF. CDR3 DNA sequence: TGTGCCAGCAGCTTAGGGGCTTCTCGGACTGAAGCTTTCTTT. The complete variable domain, with remaining parts taken from reference TRBV7-2 and TRBJ1-1, reads GAGVSQSPSNKVTEKGKDVELRCDPISGHTALYWYRQSLGQGLEFLIYFQGNSAPDKSGLPSDRFSAERTGGSVSTLTIQRTQQEDSAVYLCASSLGASRTEAFFGQGTRLTVV.

This clone was picked up a small number of times. V is TRBV19 and J is TRBJ2-2; D ambiguous. V was cut by 3 bases and J by 0 bases, with 23 bases left in between. CDR1 and CDR2 from the germline V gene are LNHDA and SQIVND (reference sequence). This CDR3 is built from 20 residues. The CDR3 sequence is CASSIGPYFSGTPNTGELFF. The CDR3, as DNA: TGTGCCAGTAGTATTGGCCCCTACTTTTCGGGTACGCCGAACACCGGGGAGCTGTTTTTT.

The chain links TRBV19 to TRBJ2-2, with D tentatively TRBD2 (6 bases). Per germline, CDR1 LNHDA and CDR2 SQIVND (reference sequence). The CDR3 is 13 residues long. Trimming left V 5 bases short and J 5 bases short, with 9 bases between. CDR3 coding DNA: TGTGCCAGTAGTTGGGGAGGTACCGGGGAGCTGTTTTTT. The encoded protein is CASSWGGTGELFF. Looking up the rest from reference TRBV19 and TRBJ2-2 gives the full variable domain: DGGITQSPKYLFRKEGQNVTLSCEQNLNHDAMYWYRQDPGQGLRLIYYSQIVNDFQKGDIAEGYSVSREKKESFPLTVTSAQKNPTAFYLCASSWGGTGELFFGEGSRLTVL.

Comment on this clone: Other DNA sequences in this sample translate to the same CDR3. The rearrangement joins TRBV19 to TRBJ2-2; TRBD2 is a possible D gene (5 bases). CDR3 length: 14 amino acids. Germline V gene lookup returns CDR1 LNHDA and CDR2 SQIVND (reference sequence). V gave up 2 bases and J gave up 5 bases, with 9 bases separating them. CDR3 DNA: TGTGCCAGTAGTATAACCGGGGTAACCGGGGAGCTGTTTTTT. Its translation: CASSITGVTGELFF.

This clone occurred a few times. V gene TRBV3-1 (or the pseudogene TRBV3-2) combines with J gene TRBJ1-4, with D maybe TRBD1 (6 bases). V was pared by 4 bases and J by 5 bases, with 14 bases between. CDR1 is LGHDT and CDR2 is YNNKEL in the germline V gene (reference sequence). The CDR3 length is 15 residues. For the CDR3, the DNA is TGTGCCAGCAGCCTCGGGACACTAAAAAATGAAAAACTGTTTTTT. Amino acid sequence: CASSLGTLKNEKLFF.

The chain combines TRBV9 with TRBJ2-7; D possibly corresponds to TRBD1 (6 bases). Trimming left V 2 bases short and J 6 bases short, with 9 bases between. The CDR3 has 12 residues. Germline loops: CDR1 SGDLS, CDR2 YYNGEE. The CDR3: CASSVRGSEQYV. The DNA of the CDR3 is TGTGCCAGCAGCGTCAGGGGTAGCGAGCAGTACGTC.

The chain links TRBV3-1 (or the pseudogene TRBV3-2) to TRBJ1-2; D uncertain. From germline, CDR1 is LGHDT and CDR2 YNNKEL (reference sequence). V was cut by 0 bases and J by 1 base, with 9 bases left in between. The CDR3 has 15 amino acids. CDR3 amino acids: CASSQDTTGNYGYTF. DNA for the CDR3: TGTGCCAGCAGCCAAGATACTACGGGTAACTATGGCTACACCTTC.

J is TRBJ2-7 and V is TRBV3-1 (or the pseudogene TRBV3-2); D perhaps matches TRBD2 (5 bases). The CDR3 consists of 16 residues. V lost 3 bases to trimming and J lost 3 bases, with 18 bases between them. The germline V gene has CDR1 LGHDT and CDR2 YNNKEL (reference sequence). This CDR3 is CASSHPRGAGGYEQYF. CDR3 sequence (DNA): TGTGCCAGCAGCCATCCGAGAGGTGCAGGAGGCTACGAGCAGTACTTC.

The rearrangement links TRBV5-1 to TRBJ1-1; maybe TRBD1 (6 bases). Germline CDR1 is SGHRS and CDR2 is YFSETQ. This CDR3 contains 16 residues. Trimming took off 4 bases at V and 4 bases at J, with 20 bases between the two ends. CDR3 bases: TGCGCCAGCAGCCCGGGGGGGGGCTCGCTCGCCACTGAAGCTTTCTTT. Translated: CASSPGGGSLATEAFF. Combining the CDR3 with reference TRBV5-1 and TRBJ1-1 gives the whole variable domain KAGVTQTPRYLIKTRGQQVTLSCSPISGHRSVSWYQQTPGQGLQFLFEYFSETQRNKGNFPGRFSGRQFSNSRSEMNVSTLELGDSALYLCASSPGGGSLATEAFFGQGTRLTVV.